This entry concerns a single T cell receptor (beta chain). Its antigen is unidentified. The same CDR3 arises from other DNA sequences in this sample as well. These data belong to a study of cytomegalovirus exposure and HLA in healthy donors. Looking at the study overall: Per a later analysis, the 666 first-cohort and fewer than 150 validation repertoires shared one platform.

Repertoires were generated with immunoSEQ multiplex PCR, while TCRdb's copy carries only in-frame clones and drops some. The repertoire consists of about 110,000 clones, with about nine tenths occurring once and the leading ten covering approximately 1.9%. The germline gives CDR1 MDHEN, CDR2 SYDVKM. Trimming took 5 bases from V and 8 from J, leaving 15 bases between them. This CDR3 is built from 14 residues. Whole-study results and caveats: TCR clusters originating in the first cohort tended to co-occur in the roughly 120 validation repertoires, according to a later analysis. Cytomegalovirus association was assigned to over 150 TCR beta chains. For cytomegalovirus status, the classifier reportedly gave diagnoses with high specificity and sensitivity.

Sequencing was done on a sample of PBMCs. V is TRBV28 and J is TRBJ2-2; D ambiguous. The sequence came from a woman younger than 30 in good health and CMV-seronegative. The chain's CDR3 is CASSLSPARGELFF. Here the CDR3 DNA reads TGTGCCAGCAGTCTATCCCCTGCGCGGGGGGAGCTGTTTTTT.